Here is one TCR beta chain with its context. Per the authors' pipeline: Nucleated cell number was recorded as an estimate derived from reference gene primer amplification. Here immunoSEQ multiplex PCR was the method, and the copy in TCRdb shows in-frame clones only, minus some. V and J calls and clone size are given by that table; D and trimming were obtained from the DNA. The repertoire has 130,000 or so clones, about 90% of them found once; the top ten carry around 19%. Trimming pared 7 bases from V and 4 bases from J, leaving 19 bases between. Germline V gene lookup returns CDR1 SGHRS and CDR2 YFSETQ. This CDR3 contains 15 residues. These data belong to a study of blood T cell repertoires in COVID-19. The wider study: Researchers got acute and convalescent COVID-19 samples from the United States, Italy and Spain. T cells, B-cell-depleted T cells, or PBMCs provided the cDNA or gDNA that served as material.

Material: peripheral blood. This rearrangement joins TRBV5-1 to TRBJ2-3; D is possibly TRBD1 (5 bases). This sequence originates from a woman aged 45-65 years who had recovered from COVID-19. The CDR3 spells CASRYSRALADTQYF. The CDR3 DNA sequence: TGCGCCAGCCGATACAGCAGGGCGCTTGCAGATACGCAGTATTTT.